This paragraph reports one T cell receptor beta chain. Its antigen is not identified. The extraction recovered at least 5 micrograms of total RNA per sample. The data derive from a study of blood T cells in healthy people across ages. Regarding the study as a whole: Comparison with aged donors showed that long-lived donors had more naive CD4+ cells and higher diversity.

The second PCR ran 7 to 11 cycles with a sample-barcoded 5' primer and J-beta primers. TCRdb re-derived calls from the 5' RACE reads in MiXCR, one entry per CDR3 protein. Found here are about 900,000 distinct CDR3 sequences, 40% to 60% of them singletons; the top ten hold 13%. CDR3 length: 14 amino acids. Trimming took off 6 bases at V and 5 bases at J, with 17 bases between the two ends. Looked up from germline, CDR1 is DFQATT and CDR2 is SNEGSKA (reference sequence). What was sequenced was blood. This clonotype was sampled from a man younger than 40 in good health. This chain links TRBV20-1 with TRBJ2-1, with D perhaps assigned TRBD1 or TRBD2 (5 bases each). The CDR3 DNA is TGCAGTGCGAGACGGGGAAGGGGTAACAATGAGCAGTTCTTC. This encodes CSARRGRGNNEQFF.